This is a list of T cell receptor beta chains from one sample in a study of OX40 agonist ivuxolimab in advanced cancers. Profiled with immunoSEQ multiplex PCR; TCRdb holds only in-frame clones, not every one. The data hold 45,000 to 65,000 clones, with approximately 75% observed a single time. This specimen consisted of CD4+ or CD8+ T cells sorted from blood, obtained in a trial of the OX40 agonist ivuxolimab. Source of these receptors: an adult with an advanced solid tumor such as melanoma, head and neck, liver or kidney cancer. Both conserved end residues are part of each CDR3. Fields, in order: V gene, clone size, D gene, J gene, CDR3 protein, CDR3 DNA. The D gene is left open where the match is weak. Clone sizes are given selectively: once, few, many, or a class where the clone is expanded.

V: TRBV11-2; size: NA; D: TRBD1; J: TRBJ2-5; CDR3: CASSSNRGRETQYF; DNA: TGTGCCAGCAGCTCAAACAGGGGGAGAGAGACCCAGTACTTC
V: TRBV5-4; size: once; D: TRBD2; J: TRBJ2-1; CDR3: CASSLTSGGYNEQFF; DNA: TGTGCCAGCAGCTTGACTAGCGGGGGATACAATGAGCAGTTCTTC
V: TRBV7-9; size: NA; D: NA; J: TRBJ1-6; CDR3: CASSTEQGGSPLHF; DNA: TGTGCCAGCAGCACCGAGCAGGGAGGTTCACCCCTCCACTTT
V: TRBV5-1; size: NA; D: NA; J: TRBJ2-7; CDR3: CASSLAVAGYEQYF; DNA: TGCGCCAGCAGCTTGGCCGTGGCGGGCTACGAGCAGTACTTC
V: TRBV7-3; size: NA; D: TRBD1; J: TRBJ1-1; CDR3: CASSRSGQGTEAFF; DNA: TGTGCCAGCAGCCGATCGGGACAGGGCACTGAAGCTTTCTTT
V: TRBV7-2; size: NA; D: TRBD1; J: TRBJ2-7; CDR3: CASSFETGTGYEQYF; DNA: TGTGCCAGCAGCTTCGAAACCGGGACAGGCTACGAGCAGTACTTC
V: TRBV7-6; size: once; D: TRBD2; J: TRBJ2-3; CDR3: CASSLETSGGTDTQYF; DNA: TGTGCCAGCAGCTTAGAGACTAGCGGGGGGACAGATACGCAGTATTTT
V: TRBV7-2; size: NA; D: NA; J: TRBJ2-5; CDR3: CASSLGQAAIQETQYF; DNA: TGTGCCAGCAGCTTAGGTCAAGCGGCGATCCAAGAGACCCAGTACTTC
V: TRBV5-1; size: few; D: NA; J: TRBJ2-1; CDR3: CASSDETGISYNEQFF; DNA: TGCGCCAGCAGTGACGAAACAGGGATCTCCTACAATGAGCAGTTCTTC
V: TRBV19; size: NA; D: NA; J: TRBJ2-7; CDR3: CASSIDRRSIYEQYF; DNA: TGTGCCAGTAGTATAGATCGGCGGAGTATCTACGAGCAGTACTTC
V: TRBV18; size: NA; D: NA; J: TRBJ2-5; CDR3: CASSSGPPQETQYF; DNA: TGTGCCAGCTCTTCCGGACCTCCCCAAGAGACCCAGTACTTC
V: TRBV11-2; size: NA; D: TRBD1; J: TRBJ2-7; CDR3: CASREQGVCEQYF; DNA: TGTGCCAGTAGAGAACAGGGGGTTTGCGAGCAGTACTTC